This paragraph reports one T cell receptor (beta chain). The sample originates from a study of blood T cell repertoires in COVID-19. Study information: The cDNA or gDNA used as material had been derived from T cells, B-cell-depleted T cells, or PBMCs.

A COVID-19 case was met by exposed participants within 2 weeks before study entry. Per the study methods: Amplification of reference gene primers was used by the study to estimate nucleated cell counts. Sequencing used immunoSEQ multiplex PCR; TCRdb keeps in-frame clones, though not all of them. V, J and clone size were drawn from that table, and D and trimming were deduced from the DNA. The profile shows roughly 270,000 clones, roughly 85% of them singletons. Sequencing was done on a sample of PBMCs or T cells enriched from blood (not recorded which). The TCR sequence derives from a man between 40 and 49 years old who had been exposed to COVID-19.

In nucleotides, the CDR3 is TGCGCCAGCAGCCAACTAATGGAGACCCAGTACTTC. Translation gives CASSQLMETQYF. The chain employs TRBV4-1 and TRBJ2-5, with no clear D. The CDR3 has 12 residues. V was clipped by 2 bases and J by 5 bases, with 6 bases between them. Germline values: CDR1 MGHRA, CDR2 YSYEKL.